This TCR beta chain came from a study of OX40 agonist ivuxolimab in advanced cancers. Study summary: Administration of intravenous ivuxolimab to patients occurred every 2 weeks at 0.01 to 10 mg/kg.

Study results and limitations: Clonal expansion in partial responders at 0.1-3.0 mg/kg ranked among the lowest.

As for this clone: Antigen: not known.

CDR1 ENHRY and CDR2 SYGVKD come from the germline V gene. V lost 2 bases, J lost 6 bases, and 14 bases lay in between. This CDR3 is built from 15 residues. Generated by immunoSEQ multiplex PCR, the TCRdb table keeps only in-frame clones and is missing some. The data contain roughly 73,000 clones, just over 85% of them singletons. The clonotype originates from an adult with an advanced solid tumor such as melanoma, head and neck, liver or kidney cancer. The rearrangement links TRBV10-3 to TRBJ2-1; D tentatively reads TRBD1 or TRBD2 (5 bases each). The sequencing used CD4+ or CD8+ T cells sorted from blood, collected in a trial of the OX40 agonist ivuxolimab. The CDR3 nucleotides read TGTGCCATCAGTGAGGGGCGCCTCGGGACCAATGAGCAGTTCTTC. Residues: CAISEGRLGTNEQFF.